The TCR beta chain under discussion was sequenced for a study of blood T cell repertoires in COVID-19 (dated by TCRdb to 2018 to 2021). Background for the entire study: Samples from collaborators originated in the United States, Italy and Spain and spanned both the acute and convalescent phases of COVID-19. Subjects who had been exposed to COVID-19, were actively infected with it, or had recovered from it provided the deeply sampled blood TCRbeta repertoires that made up the dataset. The prospective study material was composed of cDNA or gDNA derived from T cells, B-cell-depleted T cells, or PBMCs. Where available, HLA class I and class II types were obtained from metadata supplied by the sample provider rather than from assay-based typing. Nearly every sample came with metadata listing a de-identified subject ID, COVID-19 status, age in years and sex. The samples were drawn from two sources: the first 160 participants of the ongoing ImmuneRACE study, and about 1,300 subjects contributed by 6 global collaborators. The repertoires were released in a freely available public database meant as a resource for research on the immune response to SARS-CoV-2.

Collaborating institutions collected whole blood in K2EDTA tubes following their own protocols. For TCRbeta analysis, collaborator samples were shipped as frozen whole blood, as isolated PBMCs, or as DNA extracted from either sample type. What the work shows at the level of the full study, not this receptor alone: Clinical and demographic metadata were provided uncurated, with the amount varying by source and participant.

A remark on this clone: The antigen it binds to is not known. No much larger clone exists at a distance of one base, and base qualities are not known.

TCRbeta CDR3 regions were amplified from genomic DNA by means of the immunoSEQ Assay, a bias-controlled multiplex PCR. The authors' pipeline ran thus. The number of nucleated cells in each sample was estimated by amplification of reference gene primers within the assay. Sequence reads were collapsed and filtered to measure the absolute abundance of every unique TCRbeta CDR3 rearrangement. For each sample, productive Simpson clonality was calculated by taking the square root of Simpson's diversity index across productive rearrangements. The table was pulled from immuneACCESS by TCRdb, which kept in-frame rearrangements only. Such tables lose some clones; where checked, under half of the loss comes from unresolved V genes, and the rest has no known cause. That table gives V, J and clone size, and the DNA gave D and trimming. Within this sample are about 380,000 clones, with less than 85% of them counted one time only. The top ten hold more than 3% of the sample.

Here V drops 1 base and J drops 3 bases, and the junction holds 7 bases not matched to any gene. The CDR3 sequence holds 15 residues, the cysteine and phenylalanine included. Only CDR3 DNA is held: 45 bases, read in frame from base 1. The germline V gene yields SGHRS for CDR1 and YFSETQ for CDR2. The chain employs TRBV5-1 and TRBJ2-7, with 7 central nucleotides matching TRBD1. The specimen was peripheral blood. This receptor was identified in a young woman with acute or convalescent COVID-19. The nucleotide sequence reads as follows: TGCGCCAGCAGCTTGCAGGCAGGGGGATTCTACGAGCAGTACTTC. Protein translation: CASSLQAGGFYEQYF.